This is a list of T cell receptor beta chains from one sample in a study of blood T cell repertoires in COVID-19. Sequenced by immunoSEQ multiplex PCR; TCRdb stores in-frame clones only, minus some. The sample has around 42,000 clones, around 87% seen once; the top ten hold about 3%. Sequenced sample: peripheral blood. All receptors come from a man in his fifties with active COVID-19. Both conserved end residues are part of each CDR3. D genes are given only for firm matches.

j_gene: TRBJ1-2
d_gene: -
v_gene: TRBV3-1/TRBV3-2
CDR3nt: TGTGCCAGCAGCCAAGATCCGTTCGGCAGCGGTAACTATGGCTACACCTTC
CDR3aa: CASSQDPFGSGNYGYTF

j_gene: TRBJ2-7
d_gene: TRBD1
v_gene: TRBV14
CDR3nt: TGTGCCAGCAGCCTCGGGACAGGATTATCCTACGAGCAGTACTTC
CDR3aa: CASSLGTGLSYEQYF

j_gene: TRBJ2-3
d_gene: TRBD1
v_gene: TRBV5-1
CDR3nt: TGCGCCAGCAGCCGGACAGGGACCCCCACAGATACGCAGTATTTT
CDR3aa: CASSRTGTPTDTQYF

j_gene: TRBJ1-5
d_gene: -
v_gene: TRBV19
CDR3nt: TGTGCCAGTAGTACTCAGGGGAACAATCAGCCCCAGCATTTT
CDR3aa: CASSTQGNNQPQHF

j_gene: TRBJ1-3
d_gene: -
v_gene: TRBV7-8
CDR3nt: TGTGCCAGCAGCTTTCTGACAAGAAGTACCTCTGGAAACACCATATATTTT
CDR3aa: CASSFLTRSTSGNTIYF

j_gene: TRBJ1-2
d_gene: -
v_gene: TRBV28
CDR3nt: TGTGCCAGCAGTTTAAAAGGCGTGGACATTGGGGGGAGTGGCTACACCTTC
CDR3aa: CASSLKGVDIGGSGYTF

j_gene: TRBJ2-3
d_gene: -
v_gene: TRBV19
CDR3nt: TGTGCCAGTAGTATTTCGGTTCCAGATACGCAGTATTTT
CDR3aa: CASSISVPDTQYF

j_gene: TRBJ2-2
d_gene: -
v_gene: TRBV29-1
CDR3nt: TGCAGCGTTGGTGGGCCGCGCACCGGGGAGCTGTTTTTT
CDR3aa: CSVGGPRTGELFF

j_gene: TRBJ2-1
d_gene: -
v_gene: TRBV10-2
CDR3nt: TGCGCCAGCAGTGAGACAGCACTAGTGTATGAGCAGTTCTTC
CDR3aa: CASSETALVYEQFF

j_gene: TRBJ1-4
d_gene: TRBD1
v_gene: TRBV7-6
CDR3nt: TGTGCCAGCAGCTTAGGACAGGGGGCTAATGAAAAACTGTTTTTT
CDR3aa: CASSLGQGANEKLFF